The 19 T cell receptor beta chains given below trace back to one sample, sequenced in a study of T cells in tuberculosis. The assay was immunoSEQ multiplex PCR, and TCRdb's table has in-frame clones only and misses some. The profile covers fewer than 35,000 clones, with around 88% appearing a single time and about 5% taken by the ten largest. Time point given: new active TB diagnosis, blood taken before or within 7 days of starting treatment. The sample was PBMCs, taken at tuberculosis diagnosis. Receptors were obtained from an adult with tuberculosis.

The chain joins TRBV4-2 to TRBJ1-5; possibly TRBD1 for D (6 bases). The CDR3 consists of 17 residues. Trimming shortened V by 1 base and J by 3 bases, and 16 bases separated the two germline ends. The germline V gene encodes CDR1 LGHNA and CDR2 YNFKEQ. As DNA, the CDR3 is TGTGCCAGCAGCCAAGCACAGGTACAGGGTGACAATCAGCCCCAGCATTTT. Residues: CASSQAQVQGDNQPQHF.

This clone was seen a handful of times. The CDR3 here is CASTSPPGTGVSQPQHF. DNA of the CDR3: TGTGCCAGTACCTCCCCCCCCGGGACAGGGGTCAGTCAGCCCCAGCATTTT. The chain joins TRBV19 to TRBJ1-5; TRBD1 agrees at 10 bases. This CDR3 is 17 amino acids long. Germline V gene lookup returns CDR1 LNHDA and CDR2 SQIVND (reference sequence). Trimming cost V 7 bases and J 6 bases; bases outside gene matches: 15.

This CDR3 reads CASSLAGGGFYEQYF. The CDR3 region has the DNA TGTGCCAGCAGCTTAGCTGGAGGGGGCTTCTACGAGCAGTACTTC. This chain joins TRBV13 and TRBJ2-7, with TRBD1 as a possible D gene (7 bases). Trimming pared 1 base from V and 3 bases from J, leaving 13 bases between. This CDR3 spans 15 amino acids. Looked up from germline, CDR1 is PRHDT and CDR2 is FYEKMQ (reference sequence).

The CDR3 DNA reads TGCAGCGTTGATAGGACAGGAACTGAAGCTTTCTTT. It translates to CSVDRTGTEAFF. The rearrangement uses TRBV29-1 and TRBJ1-1; 7 nucleotides line up with TRBD1. V lost 3 bases, J lost 5 bases, and 3 bases stayed unmatched. Germline CDR1 is SQVTM and CDR2 is ANQGSEA. CDR3 length: 12 residues.

This chain joins TRBV2 and TRBJ2-3; 12 bases match TRBD2. V shed 6 bases and J 10 bases; nucleotides not matched to a gene: 11. Germline V gives CDR1 SNHLY, CDR2 FYNNEI. The CDR3 covers 15 residues. Written as DNA, the CDR3 is TGTGCCAGCAGCGGGACTAGCGGGTCCTCGCCTGCGCAGTATTTT. Translated, it gives CASSGTSGSSPAQYF.

The rearrangement links TRBV7-2 to TRBJ1-2; TRBD1 matches at 7 bases. This CDR3 is built from 14 residues. Germline V CDR1 and CDR2: SGHTA, FQGNSA. V lost 2 bases to trimming and J lost 9 bases; unmatched junction nucleotides: 9. This CDR3 is CASSLSTGVLSYTF. The CDR3 bases are TGTGCCAGCAGCTTATCCACAGGGGTCTTAAGCTACACCTTC.

The J gene is TRBJ2-7, the V gene TRBV19; 7 nucleotides match TRBD2. V shed 2 bases, J shed 3 bases, and the junction held 7 bases outside the gene matches. The germline CDR1 and CDR2 sequences are LNHDA and SQIVND (reference sequence). The CDR3 is made up of 15 amino acids. CDR3 region: CASSISRGGNYEQYF. The CDR3 DNA is TGTGCCAGTAGTATATCACGCGGGGGAAACTACGAGCAGTACTTC.

This clone was seen more than once but under ten times. The chain joins TRBV2 to TRBJ2-7; D may be TRBD1 (6 bases). Trimming removed 6 bases at V and 0 bases at J, with 15 bases between. The V gene's germline CDR1 is SNHLY and CDR2 FYNNEI. CDR3 size: 15 residues. The CDR3 spells CASRRTVQGSYEQYF. The CDR3 region has the DNA TGTGCCAGCAGGAGGACCGTACAGGGCTCCTACGAGCAGTACTTC.

The chain carries TRBV5-1 and TRBJ2-2, with 15 bases matching TRBD2. The length of the CDR3 is 17 residues. Germline V gene lookup returns CDR1 SGHRS and CDR2 YFSETQ. The V and J ends lost 2 bases and 5 bases, in that order; junction bases with no gene match: 4. The CDR3 is CASSFGLAGGWTGELFF. The CDR3 DNA sequence: TGCGCCAGCAGCTTCGGACTAGCGGGAGGGTGGACCGGGGAGCTGTTTTTT.

This chain uses TRBV6-6 with TRBJ2-7; D is perhaps TRBD1 (6 bases). CDR1 MNHNY and CDR2 SVGAGI come from the germline V gene (reference sequence). V was pared by 2 bases and J by 9 bases, with 14 bases between. The CDR3 contains 13 residues. CDR3 sequence reads: CASSYKQGSGQYF. The DNA for the CDR3 is TGTGCCAGCAGTTACAAACAGGGTTCCGGGCAGTACTTC.

Worth noting for this clone: Possible read error: a much larger clone is one base away. V is TRBV27 and J is TRBJ2-1, with TRBD2 matching 7 bases. The CDR3 spans 14 residues. After removal of 3 bases from V and 2 bases from J, the junction contained 1 base not matched to a gene. Germline CDR1 reads MNHEY; CDR2 reads SMNVEV (reference sequence). The CDR3 DNA reads as TGTGCCAGCAGTTTGAGCGGGACCTACAATGAGCAGTTCTTC. Its translation: CASSLSGTYNEQFF.

This clone occurred a few times. V gene TRBV28 combines with J gene TRBJ2-7; 9 bases line up with TRBD1. The CDR3 spans 15 residues. V lost 6 bases, J lost 3 bases, and 9 bases stayed unmatched. Germline CDR1 MDHEN, CDR2 SYDVKM. In DNA form, the CDR3 reads TGTGCCAGCAGCCGCGCCGGGGACAGGGACTACGAGCAGTACTTC. Its protein is CASSRAGDRDYEQYF.

The gene calls are TRBV7-7 and TRBJ2-7; 10 bases align to TRBD2. Germline CDR1 and CDR2: SSHAT and FNYEAQ (reference sequence). This CDR3 region has 15 residues. The V and J ends lost 6 bases and 4 bases, in that order; junction bases with no gene match: 9. CDR3 amino acids: CASSPAASGSYEQYF. The CDR3 DNA follows: TGTGCCAGCAGTCCTGCGGCTAGCGGGAGTTACGAGCAGTACTTC.

The V and J genes are TRBV7-2 and TRBJ1-6, with 9 positions matching TRBD1. Trimming cost V 5 bases and J 9 bases; bases outside gene matches: 5. Germline CDR1 reads SGHTA; CDR2 reads FQGNSA. The CDR3 is 14 amino acids. CDR3: CASSPQGAGSPLHF. The CDR3 DNA follows: TGTGCCAGCAGCCCACAGGGGGCTGGTTCACCCCTCCACTTT.

The chain links TRBV18 to TRBJ1-1; 8 bases match TRBD1. Germline V gene data show CDR1 as KGHSH and CDR2 as LQKENI. CDR3 size: 14 residues. With 6 bases clipped from V and 2 bases from J, the junction kept 5 bases outside the gene matches. CDR3 amino acids: CASSSGQENTEAFF. The CDR3 bases are TGTGCCAGCTCGTCGGGACAGGAAAACACTGAAGCTTTCTTT.

The rearrangement uses TRBV6-1 and TRBJ2-1; weak D call: TRBD2 (5 bases). Germline CDR1 and CDR2: MNHNS and SASEGT. CDR3 length equals 15 residues. With 3 bases removed from V and 8 bases from J, the gap between germline ends came to 17 bases. The CDR3 sequence: CASSEEDGGKDEQFF. In DNA form, the CDR3 reads TGTGCCAGCAGTGAGGAGGACGGTGGGAAGGATGAGCAGTTCTTC.

The chain combines TRBV1 with TRBJ2-7; the table's D call of TRBD2 was not tested on the DNA. TRBV1 is marked as a pseudogene. The CDR3 covers 16 residues. The CDR3 region is CTVLIRLTSGSNEQYF. CDR3 sequence (DNA): TGCACCGTATTGATACGGCTTACTAGCGGGAGCAACGAGCAGTACTTC.

This rearrangement joins TRBV7-9 to TRBJ1-6, with D unclear. Germline lookup yields CDR1 SEHNR and CDR2 FQNEAQ (reference sequence). The CDR3 is 18 amino acids. Between the trimmed V and J ends, which lost 5 bases and 6 bases, there was a span of 23 bases. The CDR3 here is CASSPPPREGQCNSPLHF. CDR3 in DNA: TGTGCCAGCAGCCCACCCCCCCGGGAGGGCCAGTGTAATTCACCCCTCCACTTT. The full variable domain, with the rest looked up from reference TRBV7-9 and TRBJ1-6, is DTGVSQNPRHKITKRGQNVTFRCDPISEHNRLYWYRQTLGQGPEFLTYFQNEAQLEKSRLLSDRFSAERPKGSFSTLEIQRTEQGDSAMYLCASSPPPREGQCNSPLHFGNGTRLTVT.

This rearrangement joins TRBV4-2 to TRBJ2-3; 7 nucleotides agree with TRBD2. The trim removed 4 bases at V and 2 bases at J, leaving 3 bases unmatched. Germline V CDR1 and CDR2: LGHNA, YNFKEQ. The CDR3 has 14 amino acids. The CDR3 spells CASSPLAATDTQYF. In nucleotides, the CDR3 is TGTGCCAGCAGCCCTCTAGCGGCCACAGATACGCAGTATTTT.